The 22 T cell receptor beta chains presented below share a single source sample, sequenced in a study of identical twins. TCRdb used MiXCR to reprocess the 5' RACE reads, holding one entry per CDR3 protein. The repertoire holds about 690,000 distinct CDR3 sequences, with approximately 6.1% as singletons. Sequencing used naive T cells sorted from blood. These receptors came from a young man in good health.

This clonotype showed up many times. This chain uses TRBV12-3 or TRBV12-4 with TRBJ2-7; unclear D gene. This CDR3 has 16 amino acids. V shed 3 bases and J shed 0 bases, with 15 bases lying between them. CDR3 coding DNA: TGTGCCAGCAGTTTCCCCGGAATTGGGGACTCCTACGAGCAGTACGTC. It encodes CASSFPGIGDSYEQYV.

This clonotype was recorded at least ten times. The rearrangement links TRBV28 to TRBJ1-5; no firm D call. This CDR3 comprises 11 residues. The germline CDR1 and CDR2 sequences are MDHEN and SYDVKM. Trimming left V 5 bases short and J 4 bases short, with 3 bases between. The chain's CDR3 is CASSTNQPQHF. In DNA, the CDR3 is TGTGCCAGCAGTACGAATCAGCCCCAGCATTTT.

This clonotype was counted ten times or more. The chain uses TRBV5-1 and TRBJ2-1; possibly TRBD1 for D (5 bases). Germline V gene sequence: CDR1 SGHRS, CDR2 YFSETQ. V was shortened by 0 bases and J by 10 bases, with 8 bases between the two germline ends. The CDR3 contains 12 residues. In nucleotides, the CDR3 is TGCGCCAGCAGCTTGGGCAGGGTCGAGCAGTTCTTC. Amino acid sequence: CASSLGRVEQFF.

The chain combines TRBV7-2 with TRBJ2-7; TRBD2 is a possible D gene (5 bases). V shed 1 base and J shed 3 bases, with 10 bases lying between them. The length of the CDR3 is 14 residues. Germline V gene data show CDR1 as SGHTA and CDR2 as FQGNSA. This CDR3 reads CASSLDGGFYEQYF. The DNA of the CDR3 is TGTGCCAGCAGCTTAGACGGCGGGTTCTACGAGCAGTACTTC.

This clonotype was observed at least ten times. The J gene is TRBJ1-2, the V gene TRBV20-1; D might be TRBD1 (5 bases). CDR1 is DFQATT, CDR2 SNEGSKA, per germline (reference sequence). The V end lost 4 bases, the J end lost 6 bases, and 15 bases lay between the germline ends. This CDR3 has 13 amino acids. Here the CDR3 reads CSATPGGWDGYTF. CDR3 DNA sequence: TGCAGTGCTACACCTGGGGGGTGGGATGGCTACACCTTC.

This clonotype has only a few counts. The chain couples TRBV3-1 to TRBJ2-3, with D perhaps TRBD1 (6 bases). The CDR3 sequence is 16 residues long. Per germline, CDR1 LGHDT and CDR2 YNNKEL (reference sequence). V was clipped by 4 bases and J by 7 bases, with 21 bases between them. The CDR3 DNA reads TGTGCCAGCAGCCCAGGGACACTCGGATATGTAAATACGCAGTATTTT. Amino acids: CASSPGTLGYVNTQYF.

V usage is TRBV20-1 and J usage is TRBJ2-3, with 12 nucleotides matching TRBD2. From germline, CDR1 is DFQATT and CDR2 SNEGSKA (reference sequence). Trimming took 3 bases from V and 1 from J; bases not matched to a gene: 5. The CDR3 is 16 residues long. CDR3 sequence (DNA): TGCAGTGCTAGTCTGCTAGCGGGAGGGGGCACAGATACGCAGTATTTT. This encodes CSASLLAGGGTDTQYF.

The rearrangement links TRBV15 to TRBJ2-7; D ambiguous. The V and J ends lost 3 bases and 6 bases respectively, with 12 bases between them. The CDR3 is 13 amino acids. Germline values: CDR1 LNHNV, CDR2 YYDKDF (reference sequence). The chain's CDR3 is CATSSLGAGEQYF. The CDR3 coding sequence is TGTGCCACCAGCAGCCTGGGCGCAGGCGAGCAGTACTTC.

This clonotype was seen a handful of times. The chain links TRBV12-3 or TRBV12-4 to TRBJ1-4; D is perhaps TRBD1 (5 bases). Trimming removed 5 bases at V and 0 bases at J, with 13 bases between. CDR3 length: 16 residues. CDR3 sequence reads: CASSIPGPSTNEKLFF. The CDR3 DNA reads TGTGCCAGCAGTATACCGGGACCCTCAACTAATGAAAAACTGTTTTTT.

CDR3 in amino acids: CASSLVGLDADTQYF. CDR3 DNA sequence: TGTGCCAGCAGCTTAGTGGGCCTAGACGCAGATACGCAGTATTTT. This chain uses TRBV7-2 with TRBJ2-3; no definite D call. The CDR3 is 15 amino acids. The V end was cut by 1 base, the J end by 4 bases, with 12 bases between. Germline V gene sequence: CDR1 SGHTA, CDR2 FQGNSA.

J is TRBJ2-2 and V is TRBV4-2; 11 bases fit TRBD2. This CDR3 region has 17 residues. Losses at the gene ends were 0 bases for V and 4 bases for J; bases not matched to a gene: 4. In germline, CDR1 is LGHNA, CDR2 YNFKEQ. The CDR3 nucleotides are TGTGCCAGCAGCCAAGATCCCACTAGCGGGAGCACCGGGGAGCTGTTTTTT. Translating it yields CASSQDPTSGSTGELFF.

The sample holds many counts of this clonotype. The V and J genes are TRBV12-3 or TRBV12-4 and TRBJ2-1; TRBD2 is a possible D gene (6 bases). V lost 8 bases and J 5 bases, leaving 13 bases between the germline ends. The CDR3 is 13 residues long. The CDR3 here is CASARETHNEQFF. In nucleotides, the CDR3 is TGTGCCAGCGCACGGGAGACCCACAATGAGCAGTTCTTC.

Ten or more counts support this clonotype. V gene TRBV15 combines with J gene TRBJ2-3; 15 bases map to TRBD2. The CDR3 runs to 17 residues. The V and J ends lost 4 bases and 0 bases, in that order; junction bases with no gene match: 2. Germline V lookup: CDR1 LNHNV, CDR2 YYDKDF (reference sequence). The CDR3 DNA is TGTGCCACCAGCACAGGACTAGCGGGAGGGAGCACAGATACGCAGTATTTT. This gives the protein CATSTGLAGGSTDTQYF.

This clonotype was observed a handful of times. The CDR3: CSARTPSGNTGELFF. In DNA form, the CDR3 reads TGCAGTGCTAGGACCCCTAGCGGGAACACCGGGGAGCTGTTTTTT. The chain carries TRBV20-1 and TRBJ2-2; 7 bases agree with TRBD2. The ends lost 3 bases at V and 1 base at J; junction bases unmatched: 5. This CDR3 spans 15 amino acids. Germline CDR1 reads DFQATT; CDR2 reads SNEGSKA (reference sequence).

This clonotype was observed many times. The CDR3 here is CASSLSGAKNIQYF. CDR3 coding DNA: TGTGCCAGCAGTTTAAGTGGGGCCAAAAACATTCAGTACTTC. This chain links TRBV28 with TRBJ2-4; no firm D call. The V gene's germline CDR1 is MDHEN and CDR2 SYDVKM. The CDR3 is 14 residues long. The ends were cut back, 2 bases at V and 1 base at J, with 6 bases in the middle.

This clonotype was counted only a few times. A much larger clone lies one base from this, so it may be a read error. This sequence joins TRBV4-2 and TRBJ2-5; 7 positions match TRBD2. This CDR3 is built from 13 residues. Germline CDR1 reads LGHNA; CDR2 reads YNFKEQ. The CDR3 protein is CASSQEGGGPESF. The CDR3 DNA reads TGTGCCAGCAGCCAAGAGGGGGGAGGGCCCGAATCCTTC.

This clonotype has just a few counts. The chain links TRBV6-5 to TRBJ2-1; TRBD1 matches at 9 bases. V was pared by 5 bases and J by 15 bases, with 8 bases of the junction left unmatched. Germline loops: CDR1 MNHEY, CDR2 SVGAGI. The CDR3 sequence is 12 residues long. In DNA, the CDR3 is TGTGCCAGCAGTACAGGACAGGGACAGGGGTTCTTC. It codes for CASSTGQGQGFF.

This clonotype has just a few counts. The rearrangement links TRBV5-5 to TRBJ2-7, with a tentative D call TRBD2 (5 bases). V lost 0 bases to trimming and J lost 6 bases, with 13 bases between them. CDR1 and CDR2 (germline): SGHKS, YYEKEE (reference sequence). This CDR3 region has 14 residues. The CDR3 sequence is CASSLGLYSGEQYF. The CDR3, as DNA: TGTGCCAGCAGCTTGGGTTTATACAGCGGCGAGCAGTACTTC.

This clonotype was counted between two and nine times. This chain uses TRBV21-1 with TRBJ1-6. TRBV21-1 is an annotated pseudogene. The CDR3 extends over 13 amino acids. CDR3 region: CATSPDYNSPLHF. CDR3 coding DNA: TGTGCCACATCGCCGGATTATAATTCACCCCTCCACTTT.

V is TRBV7-6 and J is TRBJ2-2, with 11 bases identical to TRBD2. V lost 4 bases to trimming and J lost 6 bases; unmatched junction nucleotides: 7. Germline CDR1 SGHVS, CDR2 FNYEAQ. The CDR3 is 16 amino acids. CDR3 in DNA: TGTGCCAGCAGCTCCACTAGCGGGAGATTCGCCGGGGAGCTGTTTTTT. Its protein product is CASSSTSGRFAGELFF.

This clonotype appeared many times. This CDR3 is CSVERRYNEQFF. As DNA, the CDR3 is TGCAGCGTTGAGCGCCGATACAATGAGCAGTTCTTC. This chain links TRBV29-1 with TRBJ2-1; no reliable D call. V dropped 3 bases and J dropped 4 bases, with 7 bases sitting between them. CDR3 size: 12 residues. Germline CDR1 and CDR2: SQVTM and ANQGSEA.

The chain uses TRBV6-1 and TRBJ2-7, with 9 bases matching TRBD1. CDR1 and CDR2 from the germline V gene are MNHNS and SASEGT. This CDR3 spans 16 amino acids. The ends lost 5 bases at V and 5 bases at J; junction bases unmatched: 13. Written as DNA, the CDR3 is TGTGCCAGCAGTACGAACCGGGACAGGGCCTTCCACGAGCAGTACTTC. It encodes CASSTNRDRAFHEQYF.